These 21 T cell receptor beta chains were all obtained from the same sample, sequenced in a study of T cell responses to AZD1222 COVID-19 vaccine (dated by TCRdb to the early 2020s). Per the publication, the time point label means: baseline before first vaccination. Libraries were constructed by the immunoSEQ multiplex PCR assay. Held by TCRdb, this immuneACCESS table contains in-frame sequences only and omits some clones. Under half of the omission traces to an unresolved V gene where checked; the cause of the rest is unknown. This sample gives roughly 95,000 clones in total; 85% to 90% of them show up just once. Less than 3% of the sample goes to the ten largest clones. Material: peripheral blood, obtained on day 0 of AZD1222 vaccination. The receptors come from an adult in good health.

This clone came up once. The chain links TRBV5-1 to TRBJ2-7; D is unclear. Germline V gene data show CDR1 as SGHRS and CDR2 as YFSETQ. V shed 0 bases and J shed 5 bases, with 6 bases lying between them. The CDR3 contains 12 residues. CDR3 in amino acids: CASSLGRDEQYF. The CDR3 DNA sequence: TGCGCCAGCAGCTTGGGTAGGGACGAGCAGTACTTC. Together with reference TRBV5-1 and TRBJ2-7, the CDR3 gives the full variable domain: KAGVTQTPRYLIKTRGQQVTLSCSPISGHRSVSWYQQTPGQGLQFLFEYFSETQRNKGNFPGRFSGRQFSNSRSEMNVSTLELGDSALYLCASSLGRDEQYFGPGTRLTVT.

This clone has only one observation. The J gene is TRBJ1-1, the V gene TRBV6-2 or TRBV6-3; no reliable D call. The CDR3 contains 15 residues. V gave up 0 bases and J gave up 4 bases, with 12 bases separating them. The germline gives CDR1 MNHEY, CDR2 SVGEGT. In nucleotides, the CDR3 is TGTGCCAGCAGTTACTCGGCAATGTTGATCACTGAAGCTTTCTTT. As protein: CASSYSAMLITEAFF.

This chain connects TRBV20-1 to TRBJ2-5; perhaps TRBD2 as D (6 bases). Germline CDR1 reads DFQATT; CDR2 reads SNEGSKA (reference sequence). CDR3 length: 11 residues. Trimming shortened V by 7 bases and J by 2 bases, and 8 bases separated the two germline ends. This chain's CDR3 is CSVAVQETQYF. CDR3 in DNA: TGCAGTGTAGCGGTACAAGAGACCCAGTACTTC.

CDR3 amino acids: CASSLSRNTGELFF. CDR3 in DNA: TGTGCCAGCAGCTTAAGCAGGAACACCGGGGAGCTGTTTTTT. The chain couples TRBV7-6 to TRBJ2-2, with unresolved D. Germline V lookup: CDR1 SGHVS, CDR2 FNYEAQ. This CDR3 has 14 amino acids. With 2 bases removed from V and 1 base from J, the gap between germline ends came to 5 bases.

The rearrangement links TRBV19 to TRBJ1-4; the D is unclear. Between the trimmed V and J ends, which lost 9 bases and 6 bases, there was a span of 8 bases. The CDR3 is 11 amino acids. Looked up from germline, CDR1 is LNHDA and CDR2 is SQIVND (reference sequence). CDR3: CASLADEKLFF. CDR3 coding DNA: TGTGCCAGCCTAGCTGATGAAAAACTGTTTTTT.

This chain connects TRBV11-2 to TRBJ1-1; D unclear. Germline CDR1 SGHAT, CDR2 FQNNGV. Between the trimmed V and J ends, which lost 5 bases and 1 base, there was a span of 8 bases. This CDR3 is 13 amino acids long. This CDR3 reads CASSPPKNTEAFF. The CDR3 nucleotides read TGTGCCAGCAGCCCCCCCAAGAACACTGAAGCTTTCTTT. Based on the CDR3 plus reference TRBV11-2 and TRBJ1-1, the full variable domain is EAGVAQSPRYKIIEKRQSVAFWCNPISGHATLYWYQQILGQGPKLLIQFQNNGVVDDSQLPKDRFSAERLKGVDSTLKIQPAKLEDSAVYLCASSPPKNTEAFFGQGTRLTVV.

The rearrangement links TRBV6-4 to TRBJ1-2, with D hard to call. V lost 6 bases and J 1 base, leaving 12 bases between the germline ends. The CDR3 sequence is 14 residues long. CDR1 MRHNA and CDR2 SNTAGT come from the germline V gene. Here the CDR3 reads CASSPDRYNYGYTF. The CDR3 bases are TGTGCCAGCAGCCCGGACCGATATAACTATGGCTACACCTTC.

V usage is TRBV19 and J usage is TRBJ1-3; D uncertain. This CDR3 is 18 amino acids long. V was clipped by 2 bases and J by 0 bases, with 17 bases between them. The germline V gene has CDR1 LNHDA and CDR2 SQIVND (reference sequence). The CDR3 DNA follows: TGTGCCAGTAGTATAAATCTGGGCAGTGGAATCTCTGGAAACACCATATATTTT. Encoded protein: CASSINLGSGISGNTIYF.

This clone was detected once. J is TRBJ1-6 and V is TRBV6-6, with 8 bases matching TRBD1. CDR3 size: 15 residues. Germline V lookup: CDR1 MNHNY, CDR2 SVGAGI (reference sequence). The V segment lost 0 bases and the J segment 10 bases; nucleotides outside the gene matches: 5. This chain's CDR3 is CASSYSGQGSSPLHF. The CDR3 DNA reads as TGTGCCAGCAGTTACTCCGGACAGGGAAGCTCACCCCTCCACTTT.

The chain employs TRBV5-6 and TRBJ2-7, with D possibly TRBD1 on 5 matching bases. Germline loops: CDR1 SGHDT, CDR2 YYEEEE. The CDR3 sequence is 15 residues long. V lost 4 bases, J lost 2 bases, and 16 bases lay in between. The CDR3 DNA reads TGTGCCAGCAGCCCCCATCCTCTGGGGCCCTACGAGCAGTACTTC. Its translation is CASSPHPLGPYEQYF.

About this clone: This same CDR3 is encoded by further DNA sequences in the sample. The rearrangement links TRBV28 to TRBJ1-2; maybe TRBD1 (5 bases). CDR1 is MDHEN, CDR2 SYDVKM, per germline. The CDR3 length is 12 residues. Trimming shortened V by 2 bases and J by 8 bases, and 9 bases separated the two germline ends. CDR3 region: CASSLQGYGYTF. The CDR3, as DNA: TGTGCCAGCAGTTTACAGGGCTACGGCTACACCTTC.

The sample holds one count of this clone. The chain has TRBV19 and TRBJ1-3; 8 nucleotides align to TRBD1. The CDR3 consists of 17 residues. Germline CDR1 and CDR2: LNHDA and SQIVND (reference sequence). Trimming at V came to 3 bases and at J to 0 bases, leaving 7 bases not matched to a gene. The CDR3 region has the DNA TGTGCCAGTAGTATCGGGCAGGGGGCCGTCTCTGGAAACACCATATATTTT. Its protein is CASSIGQGAVSGNTIYF.

The gene calls are TRBV18 and TRBJ2-1; D perhaps matches TRBD2 (5 bases). The V end lost 1 base, the J end lost 2 bases, and 9 bases lay between the germline ends. The CDR3 is made up of 15 amino acids. Germline V gives CDR1 KGHSH, CDR2 LQKENI. The CDR3 is CASSPQAVTYNEQFF. CDR3 in DNA: TGTGCCAGCTCACCACAAGCGGTAACCTACAATGAGCAGTTCTTC.

In this sample, this clone turned up once. The gene calls are TRBV7-3 and TRBJ1-3; 7 bases are a match to TRBD1. Trimming removed 6 bases from V and 4 bases from J; junction bases left unmatched: 3. The CDR3 has 13 amino acids. The germline V gene has CDR1 SGHTA and CDR2 FQGTGA. The CDR3 region has the DNA TGTGCCAGCAGTACAGGGGTAGGAAACACCATATATTTT. It yields the protein CASSTGVGNTIYF. Using reference TRBV7-3 and TRBJ1-3 for the parts outside the CDR3, the full variable domain is GAGVSQTPSNKVTEKGKYVELRCDPISGHTALYWYRQSLGQGPEFLIYFQGTGAADDSGLPNDRFFAVRPEGSVSTLKIQRTERGDSAVYLCASSTGVGNTIYFGEGSWLTVV.

The chain employs TRBV19 and TRBJ2-6, with a possible D match to TRBD1 (6 bases). The CDR3 extends over 16 amino acids. V was pared by 2 bases and J by 2 bases, with 10 bases between. CDR1 is LNHDA, CDR2 SQIVND, per germline (reference sequence). CDR3 in DNA: TGTGCCAGTAGTATATCGGGGACAACTGGGGCCAACGTCCTGACTTTC. Translation gives CASSISGTTGANVLTF.

The chain uses TRBV5-4 and TRBJ1-1; the D gene is possibly TRBD1 (5 bases). V lost 6 bases and J 0 bases, leaving 18 bases between the germline ends. Germline V gives CDR1 SGHNT, CDR2 YYREEE (reference sequence). The CDR3 runs to 16 residues. The CDR3 reads CASTPRGLGLNTEAFF. CDR3 DNA: TGTGCCAGCACCCCGAGGGGTTTGGGCCTGAACACTGAAGCTTTCTTT.

This clone came up once. The J gene is TRBJ1-4, the V gene TRBV18; no clear D gene. Germline CDR1 reads KGHSH; CDR2 reads LQKENI. The CDR3 is 14 residues long. Between the trimmed V and J ends, which lost 2 bases and 6 bases, there was a span of 10 bases. CDR3 bases: TGTGCCAGCTCACCAACCCGACAAGATGAAAAACTGTTTTTT. It codes for CASSPTRQDEKLFF.

This clone was seen just once. This sequence joins TRBV5-6 and TRBJ2-7; 9 nucleotides agree with TRBD2. Per the germline V gene, CDR1 is SGHDT and CDR2 is YYEEEE. The CDR3 length is 15 residues. V dropped 0 bases and J dropped 5; count of bases not matched to a gene: 6. CDR3 in DNA: TGTGCCAGCAGCTTGGAATTAGCGGGAGCCAACGAGCAGTACTTC. Its translation: CASSLELAGANEQYF.

The V and J genes are TRBV10-3 and TRBJ2-3, with 7 bases matching TRBD1. The V gene end was trimmed by 4 bases and the J gene end by 0 bases; junction bases not matched to a gene: 7. CDR1 ENHRY and CDR2 SYGVKD come from the germline V gene. The CDR3 loop spans 16 amino acids. CDR3: CAISVEWTGSTDTQYF. The CDR3, as DNA: TGTGCCATCAGTGTCGAATGGACAGGAAGCACAGATACGCAGTATTTT.

V is TRBV9 and J is TRBJ2-1; 10 nucleotides align to TRBD1. J lost 10 bases, V lost 4 bases, and 8 bases had no gene match. This CDR3 comprises 14 residues. Germline lookup yields CDR1 SGDLS and CDR2 YYNGEE. CDR3 nucleotide sequence: TGTGCCAGCAGCCTTTTGGGACAGGGGACCGAGCAGTTCTTC. This codes for CASSLLGQGTEQFF.

In this sample, this clone is medium-sized. The chain couples TRBV5-4 to TRBJ2-1; TRBD1 agrees at 7 bases. The CDR3 is made up of 15 amino acids. With 1 base clipped from V and 1 base from J, the junction kept 2 bases outside the gene matches. The germline V gene has CDR1 SGHNT and CDR2 YYREEE (reference sequence). Here the CDR3 DNA reads TGTGCCAGCAGCTTGAACAGGGGATCCTACAATGAGCAGTTCTTC. Translation gives CASSLNRGSYNEQFF. Looking up the rest from reference TRBV5-4 and TRBJ2-1 gives the full variable domain: ETGVTQSPTHLIKTRGQQVTLRCSSQSGHNTVSWYQQALGQGPQFIFQYYREEENGRGNFPPRFSGLQFPNYSSELNVNALELDDSALYLCASSLNRGSYNEQFFGPGTRLTVL.